A selection of T cell receptor beta chains follows, all from one sample in a study of blood T cell repertoires in COVID-19. Profiled with immunoSEQ multiplex PCR; TCRdb holds only in-frame clones, not every one. The sample lists about 43,000 clones, around 86% occurring once. Sequenced input: peripheral blood. These receptors all stem from a man between 60 and 70 years old with active COVID-19. Each CDR3 is given with its conserved first and last residue. Size is omitted from some rows. Given values are once, few, many or a class for expanded clones.

v_call: TRBV6-2/TRBV6-3; j_call: TRBJ1-6; clone_size: NA; cdr3_aa: CASSYSRTGGLDSYNSPLHF
v_call: TRBV6-5; j_call: TRBJ1-1; clone_size: NA; cdr3_aa: CASRGGQGGTEAFF
v_call: TRBV27; j_call: TRBJ2-3; clone_size: NA; cdr3_aa: CASPIWGRRTDTQYF
v_call: TRBV5-1; j_call: TRBJ2-1; clone_size: NA; cdr3_aa: CASSRTGDYNEQFF
v_call: TRBV5-4; j_call: TRBJ1-3; clone_size: NA; cdr3_aa: CASSFPTGEAGNTIYF
v_call: TRBV18; j_call: TRBJ1-4; clone_size: once; cdr3_aa: CASSPGKNEKLFF
v_call: TRBV5-6; j_call: TRBJ2-3; clone_size: NA; cdr3_aa: CASSLVGVVATDTQYF
v_call: TRBV7-9; j_call: TRBJ1-2; clone_size: once; cdr3_aa: CASSLQRGGYTF
v_call: TRBV7-3; j_call: TRBJ2-3; clone_size: NA; cdr3_aa: CASSSGTSGRGDTQYF
v_call: TRBV15; j_call: TRBJ2-3; clone_size: NA; cdr3_aa: CATSRERIVGAWTDTQYF
v_call: TRBV15; j_call: TRBJ2-7; clone_size: few; cdr3_aa: CATSTPGAEQYF
v_call: TRBV9; j_call: TRBJ2-5; clone_size: NA; cdr3_aa: CASSVQGKGKETQYF
v_call: TRBV30; j_call: TRBJ2-1; clone_size: NA; cdr3_aa: CAWSRGLAGGPSEQFF
v_call: TRBV3-1/TRBV3-2; j_call: TRBJ2-2; clone_size: NA; cdr3_aa: CASTPGVGRVNTGELFF
v_call: TRBV9; j_call: TRBJ1-5; clone_size: NA; cdr3_aa: CASSAGTGGPNQPQHF
v_call: TRBV7-9; j_call: TRBJ2-3; clone_size: NA; cdr3_aa: CASSWGQGEADTQYF
v_call: TRBV11-3; j_call: TRBJ2-1; clone_size: NA; cdr3_aa: CASSFTSGHNEQFF
v_call: TRBV5-4; j_call: TRBJ2-3; clone_size: NA; cdr3_aa: CASSFWASGTDTQYF
v_call: TRBV5-1; j_call: TRBJ2-5; clone_size: once; cdr3_aa: CASSFGAGETQYF
v_call: TRBV3-1/TRBV3-2; j_call: TRBJ1-4; clone_size: NA; cdr3_aa: CASSQRDRELFF
v_call: TRBV7-3; j_call: TRBJ2-2; clone_size: NA; cdr3_aa: CASSLAGDTGELFF
v_call: TRBV7-9; j_call: TRBJ2-1; clone_size: NA; cdr3_aa: CASSLVGGQKDNEQFF
v_call: TRBV6-5; j_call: TRBJ1-1; clone_size: NA; cdr3_aa: CASTVIGANTEAFF
v_call: TRBV7-2; j_call: TRBJ1-2; clone_size: NA; cdr3_aa: CASSDPGAYGYTF
v_call: TRBV27; j_call: TRBJ2-7; clone_size: once; cdr3_aa: CASSFGGGYEQYF
v_call: TRBV11-3; j_call: TRBJ2-2; clone_size: NA; cdr3_aa: CASSLGGRLFF
v_call: TRBV6-6; j_call: TRBJ2-1; clone_size: NA; cdr3_aa: CASSSLALEQFF
v_call: TRBV5-6; j_call: TRBJ2-2; clone_size: NA; cdr3_aa: CASSLTSGGNTGELFF
v_call: TRBV10-3; j_call: TRBJ1-6; clone_size: large; cdr3_aa: CAITAGVGAGSPLHF
v_call: TRBV28; j_call: TRBJ1-1; clone_size: NA; cdr3_aa: CATSSVGTEAFF
v_call: TRBV7-9; j_call: TRBJ2-2; clone_size: NA; cdr3_aa: CASSSPSGGNTGELFF
v_call: TRBV19; j_call: TRBJ2-7; clone_size: NA; cdr3_aa: CASSITSGSYEQYF
v_call: TRBV11-2; j_call: TRBJ2-3; clone_size: NA; cdr3_aa: CASSAGRGGTDTQYF
v_call: TRBV6-5; j_call: TRBJ2-7; clone_size: NA; cdr3_aa: CASSYAGPPYEQYF
v_call: TRBV10-3; j_call: TRBJ2-1; clone_size: once; cdr3_aa: CAISEGGGSYNEQFF
v_call: TRBV28; j_call: TRBJ1-1; clone_size: NA; cdr3_aa: CASSYPLGAFF
v_call: TRBV30; j_call: TRBJ1-2; clone_size: once; cdr3_aa: CAWSASPGGNYGYTF
v_call: TRBV7-9; j_call: TRBJ2-1; clone_size: few; cdr3_aa: CASSTGDFSSYNEQFF
v_call: TRBV5-4; j_call: TRBJ2-1; clone_size: NA; cdr3_aa: CASSLGGTGNEQFF
v_call: TRBV10-3; j_call: TRBJ2-3; clone_size: NA; cdr3_aa: CAISEGQSDTQYF
v_call: TRBV28; j_call: TRBJ2-7; clone_size: NA; cdr3_aa: CASSPTGASYEQYF
v_call: TRBV3-1/TRBV3-2; j_call: TRBJ2-2; clone_size: NA; cdr3_aa: CASSGYGDTGELFF
v_call: TRBV4-1; j_call: TRBJ1-4; clone_size: few; cdr3_aa: CASRDRGGTNEKLFF
v_call: TRBV19; j_call: TRBJ1-1; clone_size: NA; cdr3_aa: CASSGVYYTEAFF
v_call: TRBV27; j_call: TRBJ1-3; clone_size: NA; cdr3_aa: CASSSHHSGNTIYF
v_call: TRBV18; j_call: TRBJ2-1; clone_size: NA; cdr3_aa: CASSPLPSGPTSSYNEQFF
v_call: TRBV7-3; j_call: TRBJ2-1; clone_size: NA; cdr3_aa: CASSPGTGGLNEQFF
v_call: TRBV6-1; j_call: TRBJ2-7; clone_size: once; cdr3_aa: CASSEEAGVSYEQYF
v_call: TRBV7-9; j_call: TRBJ2-7; clone_size: NA; cdr3_aa: CASSRTAAEQYF
v_call: TRBV6-5; j_call: TRBJ2-2; clone_size: NA; cdr3_aa: CASSYAREWGTGELFF
v_call: TRBV10-3; j_call: TRBJ1-2; clone_size: NA; cdr3_aa: CAISEFADNYGYTF
v_call: TRBV29-1; j_call: TRBJ2-1; clone_size: NA; cdr3_aa: CSVVYRPDEQFF
v_call: TRBV29-1; j_call: TRBJ2-2; clone_size: NA; cdr3_aa: CSVVTSGKYVTGELFF
v_call: TRBV30; j_call: TRBJ2-7; clone_size: NA; cdr3_aa: CAWRRGGGFSYEQYF
v_call: TRBV3-1/TRBV3-2; j_call: TRBJ2-7; clone_size: NA; cdr3_aa: CASSQGTSGLSYEQYF
v_call: TRBV28; j_call: TRBJ2-7; clone_size: NA; cdr3_aa: CASRADRVEQYF
v_call: TRBV10-1; j_call: TRBJ2-1; clone_size: NA; cdr3_aa: CASSESNIGRREGEQFF
v_call: TRBV6-2/TRBV6-3; j_call: TRBJ2-3; clone_size: NA; cdr3_aa: CASSPRTSGRASADTQYF
v_call: TRBV4-2; j_call: TRBJ2-7; clone_size: few; cdr3_aa: CASSLSSAGLAGESEQYF
v_call: TRBV9; j_call: TRBJ2-1; clone_size: NA; cdr3_aa: CASSARQGWMDEQFF